Following are 28 T cell receptor beta chains from one sample sequenced in a study of blood T cells in healthy people across ages (dated by TCRdb to between 2014 and 2017). The library was generated by 5' RACE. TCRdb names Illumina HiSeq 2500 as the instrument used. The second PCR ran for about 7 to 11 cycles and used a J-beta primer mix along with a sample-barcoded 5' primer. TCRdb's own reprocessing of the public reads used fastp at Q25 and MiXCR and kept productive beta chains. Each record represents a unique CDR3 protein, reported with the most common genes and DNA among its rows. Recorded for this sample are about 1.8 million distinct CDR3 sequences; approximately 50% of them occurred a single time. Clones ranked in the top ten supply less than 2.5% of the sample. Input material: blood. These receptors all stem from a woman in her thirties or forties in good health.

The chain links TRBV7-8 to TRBJ2-7; TRBD1 might be the D (6 bases). The CDR3 consists of 13 residues. Germline CDR1 is SGHVS and CDR2 is FQNEAQ. With 5 bases removed from V and 11 bases from J, the gap between germline ends came to 19 bases. CDR3 protein: CASSLTPQGLKYF. The CDR3 DNA follows: TGTGCCAGCAGCCTAACCCCACAGGGTCTTAAGTACTTC.

This chain links TRBV20-1 with TRBJ2-3, with no clear D. V dropped 6 bases and J dropped 3 bases, with 13 bases sitting between them. This CDR3 region has 13 residues. Looked up from germline, CDR1 is DFQATT and CDR2 is SNEGSKA (reference sequence). CDR3 sequence (DNA): TGCAGTGCCCGTGGGATAGCTACAGATACGCAGTATTTT. Residues: CSARGIATDTQYF.

This chain connects TRBV5-1 to TRBJ1-2; perhaps TRBD1 as D (6 bases). V was cut by 0 bases and J by 4 bases, with 13 bases left in between. The germline gives CDR1 SGHRS, CDR2 YFSETQ. The CDR3 has 15 amino acids. This CDR3 is CASSLEGGAGYGYTF. CDR3 coding DNA: TGCGCCAGCAGCTTGGAGGGGGGCGCAGGCTATGGCTACACCTTC.

The gene calls are TRBV19 and TRBJ2-7, with unresolved D. The J call may be mistaken, given a closer DNA end match to TRBJ2-4. CDR3 length equals 14 residues. CDR1 is LNHDA, CDR2 SQIVND, per germline (reference sequence). CDR3 amino acids: CASSARPAKNIQYF. As DNA, the CDR3 is TGTGCCAGTAGCGCCCGACCAGCCAAAAACATTCAGTACTTC.

CDR3 coding DNA: TGTGCCAGCAGCTTAGAAGCCGGCAGCGGCTATGGCTACACCTTC. Translating gives CASSLEAGSGYGYTF. This chain connects TRBV11-2 to TRBJ1-2; D not resolved. The CDR3 consists of 15 residues. Germline values: CDR1 SGHAT, CDR2 FQNNGV. V was trimmed by 0 bases and J by 4 bases, leaving 12 bases between them.

In its sample, this clonotype was seen many times. V is TRBV29-1 and J is TRBJ2-7, with 9 bases lining up with TRBD2. Germline V gene lookup returns CDR1 SQVTM and CDR2 ANQGSEA. The CDR3 sequence is 13 residues long. Trimming at V came to 3 bases and at J to 4 bases, leaving 4 bases not matched to a gene. The CDR3 here is CSVEAAGGYEQYF. The CDR3 bases are TGCAGCGTTGAGGCAGCGGGGGGTTACGAGCAGTACTTC.

This clonotype turned up a few times. This chain uses TRBV4-3 with TRBJ2-5, with a tentative D call TRBD2 (6 bases). This CDR3 region has 13 residues. Trimming removed 0 bases at V and 11 bases at J, with 13 bases between. Germline loops: CDR1 LGHNA, CDR2 YSLEER. The CDR3 DNA reads as TGCGCCAGCAGCCAAGAATTGGGGGGAGAGCAGTACTTC. This encodes CASSQELGGEQYF.

The CDR3 coding sequence is TGCGCCAGCAGAATACGGGCTATGAACACTGAAGCTTTCTTT. This encodes CASRIRAMNTEAFF. This chain uses TRBV5-1 with TRBJ1-1, with unresolved D. The length of the CDR3 is 14 residues. From germline, CDR1 is SGHRS and CDR2 YFSETQ. Deletions cut 5 bases from V and 0 bases from J, with 11 bases between. The whole variable domain, filled in from reference TRBV5-1 and TRBJ1-1, reads KAGVTQTPRYLIKTRGQQVTLSCSPISGHRSVSWYQQTPGQGLQFLFEYFSETQRNKGNFPGRFSGRQFSNSRSEMNVSTLELGDSALYLCASRIRAMNTEAFFGQGTRLTVV.

The chain couples TRBV7-2 to TRBJ2-3, with 7 bases that match TRBD1. Germline V lookup: CDR1 SGHTA, CDR2 FQGNSA. This CDR3 contains 15 residues. Trimming at V came to 5 bases and at J to 2 bases, leaving 7 bases not matched to a gene. The DNA for the CDR3 is TGTGCCAGCAGCGAATACAGGGGCACCACAGATACGCAGTATTTT. Amino acids: CASSEYRGTTDTQYF.

This clonotype was observed a few times. This rearrangement joins TRBV28 to TRBJ1-2, with TRBD1 matching 7 bases. CDR1 MDHEN and CDR2 SYDVKM come from the germline V gene. V lost 3 bases to trimming and J lost 3 bases; unmatched junction nucleotides: 7. This CDR3 comprises 15 residues. The CDR3 DNA reads TGTGCCAGCAGTTTCGGAGGGGGCGCCCACTATGGCTACACCTTC. Its translation: CASSFGGGAHYGYTF.

V usage is TRBV7-2 and J usage is TRBJ2-1; 16 positions match TRBD2. The length of the CDR3 is 19 residues. Germline trimming cut 3 bases from V and 9 bases from J; bases unmatched to any gene: 14. Germline lookup yields CDR1 SGHTA and CDR2 FQGNSA. In DNA form, the CDR3 reads TGTGCCAGCAGCTTGTGGTCGGGACTAGCGGGGGGGCCAGACACTGAGCAGTTCTTC. As protein: CASSLWSGLAGGPDTEQFF. Based on the CDR3 plus reference TRBV7-2 and TRBJ2-1, the full variable domain is GAGVSQSPSNKVTEKGKDVELRCDPISGHTALYWYRQSLGQGLEFLIYFQGNSAPDKSGLPSDRFSAERTGGSVSTLTIQRTQQEDSAVYLCASSLWSGLAGGPDTEQFFGPGTRLTVL.

This clonotype was counted once. V and J are TRBV20-1 and TRBJ2-4; a possible D gene is TRBD2 (6 bases). Judging by the DNA end, TRBJ2-7 fits better; the J call may be wrong. The germline V gene has CDR1 DFQATT and CDR2 SNEGSKA (reference sequence). CDR3 length: 13 amino acids. The CDR3 nucleotides read TGCAGTGCCCCGGAGGGCCTCTCCTACGAGCAGTACTTC. The encoded protein is CSAPEGLSYEQYF.

This clonotype turned up a few times. CDR3 DNA: TGTGCCAGCACCCCGGGGACAGATTACGAGCAGTACTTC. Encoded protein: CASTPGTDYEQYF. V is TRBV7-9 and J is TRBJ2-7; the match to TRBD1 covers 7 bases. This CDR3 has 13 residues. Looked up from germline, CDR1 is SEHNR and CDR2 is FQNEAQ (reference sequence). Germline trimming cut 7 bases from V and 4 bases from J; bases unmatched to any gene: 7.

There are a few counts of this clonotype. The genes are TRBV28 and TRBJ1-2, with D perhaps matching TRBD1 (6 bases). This CDR3 has 15 residues. Germline lookup yields CDR1 MDHEN and CDR2 SYDVKM. Trimming removed 4 bases at V and 5 bases at J, with 17 bases between. The CDR3 bases are TGTGCCAGCAGTTATCGGGGGGCAAATGGATATGGCTACACCTTC. It encodes CASSYRGANGYGYTF.

This chain joins TRBV11-2 and TRBJ2-7; 7 nucleotides line up with TRBD1. Germline V CDR1 and CDR2: SGHAT, FQNNGV. The CDR3 has 13 amino acids. The V gene end was trimmed by 6 bases and the J gene end by 6 bases; junction bases not matched to a gene: 8. The CDR3 sequence is CASRRTGISEQYF. In nucleotides, the CDR3 is TGTGCCAGCAGAAGGACAGGTATCTCCGAGCAGTACTTC. Full variable domain (missing parts from reference TRBV11-2 and TRBJ2-7): EAGVAQSPRYKIIEKRQSVAFWCNPISGHATLYWYQQILGQGPKLLIQFQNNGVVDDSQLPKDRFSAERLKGVDSTLKIQPAKLEDSAVYLCASRRTGISEQYFGPGTRLTVT.

The V gene is TRBV10-3, the J gene TRBJ1-2, with D perhaps TRBD1 (5 bases). Trimming pared 6 bases from V and 4 bases from J, leaving 15 bases between. Germline CDR1 is ENHRY and CDR2 is SYGVKD. The CDR3 has 14 residues. The CDR3 nucleotides are TGTGCCATCAGCGCCGGGGGGTTTGCCTATGGCTACACCTTC. Translated: CAISAGGFAYGYTF.

This chain connects TRBV24-1 to TRBJ2-3, with 8 bases lining up with TRBD1. V lost 6 bases and J lost 2; bases outside the gene matches: 6. The germline V gene encodes CDR1 KGHDR and CDR2 SFDVKD. The CDR3 extends over 15 amino acids. Here the CDR3 reads CATSWTGRDTDTQYF. Written as DNA, the CDR3 is TGTGCCACCAGTTGGACAGGGAGAGACACAGATACGCAGTATTTT.

CDR3 coding DNA: TGTGCCAGCAGCGATGGAGAGGAGGGGAGCTATGGCTACACCTTC. Its protein product is CASSDGEEGSYGYTF. The J gene is TRBJ1-2, the V gene TRBV9; D is possibly TRBD1 (5 bases). Trimming left V 3 bases short and J 4 bases short, with 16 bases between. The germline V gene encodes CDR1 SGDLS and CDR2 YYNGEE. The CDR3 covers 15 residues.

This clonotype has a handful of counts. The chain is built from TRBV12-3 or TRBV12-4 and TRBJ2-6; no clear D gene. The CDR3 contains 12 residues. Trimming stripped 0 bases from V and 15 bases from J, with 9 bases between. The CDR3 region has the DNA TGTGCCAGCAGTTTAGCCCTAATGGGCCTGACTTTC. Protein sequence: CASSLALMGLTF.

The chain links TRBV7-3 to TRBJ2-2, with 12 bases identical to TRBD2. Germline loops: CDR1 SGHTA, CDR2 FQGTGA. The CDR3 extends over 18 amino acids. Unmatched junction bases numbered 12, after V lost 5 bases and J lost 5 bases. The CDR3 DNA sequence: TGTGCCAGCAGCCCTAAACTCGGACTAGCGGGGCGGACCGGGGAGCTGTTTTTT. It codes for CASSPKLGLAGRTGELFF. The whole variable domain, remainder taken from reference TRBV7-3 and TRBJ2-2, is GAGVSQTPSNKVTEKGKYVELRCDPISGHTALYWYRQSLGQGPEFLIYFQGTGAADDSGLPNDRFFAVRPEGSVSTLKIQRTERGDSAVYLCASSPKLGLAGRTGELFFGEGSRLTVL.

J is TRBJ1-6 and V is TRBV5-1; a weak D match, TRBD1 (5 bases). Trimming took 0 bases from V and 8 from J, leaving 15 bases between them. CDR3 length equals 16 residues. Germline V lookup: CDR1 SGHRS, CDR2 YFSETQ. CDR3 in amino acids: CASSLAMGVLHSPLHF. CDR3 sequence (DNA): TGCGCCAGCAGCTTGGCTATGGGGGTATTACATTCACCCCTCCACTTT.

The V and J genes are TRBV6-2 or TRBV6-3 and TRBJ2-1; weak D call: TRBD1 (6 bases). V lost 8 bases and J lost 7, with 12 bases in between. Looked up from germline, CDR1 is MNHEY and CDR2 is SVGEGT. The CDR3 sequence is 12 residues long. The CDR3 region has the DNA TGTGCCAGCGGACACAGGGTGAATGAGCAGTTCTTC. Protein: CASGHRVNEQFF.

In its sample, this clonotype was seen a few times. The chain has TRBV5-1 and TRBJ2-1; TRBD1 aligns across 7 bases. Trimming removed 1 base from V and 6 bases from J; junction bases left unmatched: 4. Germline CDR1 and CDR2: SGHRS and YFSETQ. CDR3 length: 14 amino acids. The CDR3 DNA sequence: TGCGCCAGCAGCTTGACAGGGGTAGGCAATGAGCAGTTCTTC. Protein sequence: CASSLTGVGNEQFF.

The rearrangement uses TRBV20-1 and TRBJ2-7; D remains ambiguous. This CDR3 has 11 amino acids. Germline V CDR1 and CDR2: DFQATT, SNEGSKA (reference sequence). Trimming pared 0 bases from V and 6 bases from J, leaving 6 bases between. The CDR3 coding sequence is TGCAGTGCTAGAGATCTGGCCGAGCAGTACTTC. Translating gives CSARDLAEQYF.

This clonotype was counted only a few times. This chain uses TRBV29-1 with TRBJ2-7; TRBD2 aligns across 8 bases. This CDR3 has 13 amino acids. V dropped 4 bases and J dropped 2; count of bases not matched to a gene: 4. CDR1 is SQVTM, CDR2 ANQGSEA, per germline. The CDR3 loop reads CSVGGSGTYEQYF. CDR3 in DNA: TGCAGCGTTGGGGGTAGCGGGACCTACGAGCAGTACTTC.

This clonotype was picked up one time. V usage is TRBV19 and J usage is TRBJ2-2; no clear D gene. CDR3 length: 15 amino acids. Germline assignment: CDR1 LNHDA and CDR2 SQIVND (reference sequence). The germline V and J ends were trimmed by 8 bases and 0 bases, with 13 bases remaining between them. The CDR3 spells CASSSEASNTGELFF. The DNA of the CDR3 is TGTGCCAGTTCCTCCGAAGCCTCGAACACCGGGGAGCTGTTTTTT.

This clonotype was detected only a few times. The chain joins TRBV20-1 to TRBJ2-7; 10 nucleotides line up with TRBD1. Per the germline V gene, CDR1 is DFQATT and CDR2 is SNEGSKA (reference sequence). This CDR3 has 13 residues. J gave up 4 bases and V 5 bases, and 5 bases lay outside the gene matches. CDR3 loop: CSALDRGQYEQYF. The CDR3 DNA follows: TGCAGTGCTTTAGACAGGGGGCAATACGAGCAGTACTTC.

This clonotype has a single count. V is TRBV2 and J is TRBJ1-1, with unresolved D. Germline-derived CDR1 and CDR2 are SNHLY and FYNNEI. The V end was cut by 7 bases, the J end by 0 bases, with 15 bases between. This CDR3 has 15 residues. The DNA for the CDR3 is TGTGCCAGCATTTCCCCGGCGGTCATGAACACTGAAGCTTTCTTT. The encoded protein is CASISPAVMNTEAFF.